This TCR beta chain is drawn from a study of human thymus T cells. The CDR3 loop spans 14 amino acids. Germline CDR1 and CDR2: MNHEY and SMNVEV (reference sequence). Germline trimming cut 8 bases from V and 1 base from J; bases unmatched to any gene: 5. The thymus tissue came from resections taken during corrective heart surgery. All donors were healthy Finnish infants who were undergoing corrective surgery to treat congenital heart defects. This clone has only one observation. Its antigen is not known. Produced via immunoSEQ multiplex PCR; TCRdb's table is partial and in-frame only. Among about 130,000 clones listed, around 94% were seen once. Whole-study results and caveats: Unrelated people showed highly overlapping thymic repertoires, related research reported. In thymic and blood repertoires alike, V and J usage looked biased.

Material: thymus tissue. The chain is built from TRBV27 and TRBJ2-5; TRBD1 matches 9 bases. This clonotype was sampled from a boy younger than two with a congenital heart defect but otherwise immunologically healthy. CDR3 loop: CASGGQGRQETQYF. The CDR3 bases are TGTGCCAGCGGTGGACAGGGGCGCCAAGAGACCCAGTACTTC.